Presented here are 2 T cell receptor beta chains from one specimen sequenced in a study of response to subunit inactivated influenza vaccine (dated by TCRdb to 2016 to 2019). Library preparation was by RT-PCR. Sequencing used an Illumina HiSeq 2500. TCRdb trimmed the raw reads at Q25, called clones with MiXCR and kept productive beta chains. CDR3 protein duplicates are merged, each entry listing the most common genes and DNA. For this sample there are 500,000 to 600,000 distinct CDR3 sequences; approximately 16% appear just once. In total, the top ten clones hold roughly 3% of the sample. The input for sequencing was CD4+ T cells sorted from PBMCs, taken less than 25 months after vaccination. The receptors originated from a man aged 50 to 69 who received an inactivated influenza vaccine. Donor details come from another sample of the same person, matched by shared clones.

This clonotype turned up a few times. The chain uses TRBV28 and TRBJ2-3, with TRBD1 identical over 8 bases. CDR1 and CDR2 from the germline V gene are MDHEN and SYDVKM. The CDR3 covers 16 residues. The trim removed 2 bases at V and 1 base at J, leaving 5 bases unmatched. The CDR3 sequence: CASSLQGQGRTDTQYF. CDR3 sequence (DNA): TGTGCCAGCAGTTTACAAGGACAGGGTCGCACAGATACGCAGTATTTT.

This clonotype was picked up a small number of times. The chain is built from TRBV5-1 and TRBJ1-3; TRBD1 is a possible D gene (5 bases). Trimming pared 4 bases from V and 0 bases from J, leaving 14 bases between. This CDR3 is 16 amino acids long. Germline values: CDR1 SGHRS, CDR2 YFSETQ. The CDR3 spells CASSLVGRGSGNTIYF. Here the CDR3 DNA reads TGCGCCAGCAGCCTGGTGGGACGGGGCTCTGGAAACACCATATATTTT.